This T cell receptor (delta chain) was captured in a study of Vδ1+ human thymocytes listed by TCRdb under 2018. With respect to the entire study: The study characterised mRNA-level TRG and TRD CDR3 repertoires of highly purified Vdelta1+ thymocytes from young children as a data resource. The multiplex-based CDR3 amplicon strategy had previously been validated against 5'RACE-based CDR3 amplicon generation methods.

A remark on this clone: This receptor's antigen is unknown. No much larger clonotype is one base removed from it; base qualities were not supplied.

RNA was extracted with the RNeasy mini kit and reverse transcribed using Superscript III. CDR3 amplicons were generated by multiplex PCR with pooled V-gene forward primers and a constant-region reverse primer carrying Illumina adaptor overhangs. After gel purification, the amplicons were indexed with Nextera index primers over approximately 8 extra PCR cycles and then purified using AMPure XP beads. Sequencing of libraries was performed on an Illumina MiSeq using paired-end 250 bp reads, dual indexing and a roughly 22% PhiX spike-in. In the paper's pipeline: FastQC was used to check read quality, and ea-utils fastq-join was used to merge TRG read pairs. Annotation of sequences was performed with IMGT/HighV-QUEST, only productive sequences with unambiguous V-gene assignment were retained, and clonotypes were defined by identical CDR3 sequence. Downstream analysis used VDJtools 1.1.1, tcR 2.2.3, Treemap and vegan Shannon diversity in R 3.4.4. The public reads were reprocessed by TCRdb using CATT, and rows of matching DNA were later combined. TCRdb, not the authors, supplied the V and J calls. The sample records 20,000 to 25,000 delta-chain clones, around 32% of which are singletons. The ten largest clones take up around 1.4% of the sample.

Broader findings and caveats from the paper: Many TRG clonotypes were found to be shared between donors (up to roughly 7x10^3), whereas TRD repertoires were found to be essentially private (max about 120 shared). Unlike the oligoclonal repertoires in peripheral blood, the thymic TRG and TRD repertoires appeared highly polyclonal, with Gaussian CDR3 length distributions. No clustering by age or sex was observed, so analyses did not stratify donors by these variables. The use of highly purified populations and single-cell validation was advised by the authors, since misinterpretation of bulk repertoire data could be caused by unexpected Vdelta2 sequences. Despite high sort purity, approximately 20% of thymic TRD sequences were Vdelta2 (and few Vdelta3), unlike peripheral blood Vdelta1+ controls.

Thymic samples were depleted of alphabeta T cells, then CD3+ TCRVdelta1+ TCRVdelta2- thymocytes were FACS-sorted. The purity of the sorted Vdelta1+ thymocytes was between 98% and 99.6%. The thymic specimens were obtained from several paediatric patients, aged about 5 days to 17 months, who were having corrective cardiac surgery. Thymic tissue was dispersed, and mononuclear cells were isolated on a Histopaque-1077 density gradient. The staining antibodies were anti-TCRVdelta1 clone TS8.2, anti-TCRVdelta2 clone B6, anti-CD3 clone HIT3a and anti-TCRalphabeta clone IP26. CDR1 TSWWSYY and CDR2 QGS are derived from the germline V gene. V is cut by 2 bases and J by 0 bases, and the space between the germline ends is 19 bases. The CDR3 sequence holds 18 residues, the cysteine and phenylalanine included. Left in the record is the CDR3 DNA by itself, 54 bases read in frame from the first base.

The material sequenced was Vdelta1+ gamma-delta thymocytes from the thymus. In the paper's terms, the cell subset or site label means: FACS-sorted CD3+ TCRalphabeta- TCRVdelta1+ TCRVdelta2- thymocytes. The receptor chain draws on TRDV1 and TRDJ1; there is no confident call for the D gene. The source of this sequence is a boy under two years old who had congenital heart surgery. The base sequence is TGTGCTCTTGGGGAAGGCGGACTTAGGGCTCCGTACACCGATAAACTCATCTTT. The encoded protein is CALGEGGLRAPYTDKLIF.